This T cell receptor (beta chain) was obtained from a study of Ad26.COV2.S vaccination and SARS-CoV-2 variants (dated by TCRdb to about 2021). Study-level background: Vaccine-arm donors came from COV1001, a multicentre, randomized, double-blind, placebo-controlled phase I-IIa trial of Ad26.COV2.S in healthy adults. Trial participants were randomized into five groups of five, in which low-dose or high-dose Ad26.COV2.S was given once or twice, or placebo was given on both occasions. Sequencing of the TCRbeta repertoire served to evaluate the specificity and breadth of SARS-CoV-2-reactive T cell receptors following Ad26.COV2.S vaccination. Investigators remained blinded to trial group allocation during experiments and outcome assessment. A total of around 32 samples were included in the TCR-sequenced set, comprising roughly 19 Ad26.COV2.S vaccine recipients, 5 placebo recipients and 8 SARS-CoV-2 convalescent individuals. Ad26.COV2.S was administered intramuscularly at a dose of 5x10^10 or 1x10^11 viral particles, either as one shot or as two shots given 56 days apart.

The paper as a whole reports these results and caveats: Non-spike TCR breadth was comparable between vaccine and placebo recipients, consistent with the vaccine containing only spike. It was noted by the authors that total T cell responses may have been underestimated by the TCR breadth and depth analyses. After vaccination, substantial breadth of spike-specific CD8+ and CD4+ T cell responses was reported. The study lacked the statistical power to compare responses across vaccine doses or regimens. Compared with placebo recipients, Ad26.COV2.S recipients showed higher spike-specific TCR breadth (P = 0.0014).

This clone was observed a few times. It has no known antigen specificity. No clone much larger than this one lies a single base away; base qualities are absent. TCRbeta CDR3 regions were sequenced with the immunoSEQ Assay. After extraction, genomic DNA underwent amplification by bias-controlled multiplex PCR, followed by high-throughput sequencing. Turning to the authors' computational methods: To quantify the absolute abundance of every unique TCRbeta CDR3 region, sequences were collapsed and filtered. T cell fraction was estimated by normalizing TCRbeta template counts to usable DNA, which was measured by amplifying reference genes present in all nucleated cells. Repertoire TCRs were annotated as SARS-CoV-2-specific by exact matching of V gene, CDR3 amino acid sequence and J gene to a known reactive TCR set. The reference SARS-CoV-2 TCR set came from MIRA and was filtered for enrichment in COVID-19-positive ImmuneCODE repertoires, removing public or cross-reactive TCRs. Based on the MIRA antigens, annotated TCRs were further analysed at the level of specific ORF or position within ORF. Breadth was defined as the number of annotated unique rearrangements divided by the total number of unique productive rearrangements, and depth was defined as the summed frequency of the annotated unique rearrangements. TCR breadth was compared between groups using two-sided Wilcoxon rank-sum tests. This immuneACCESS table, as held by TCRdb, lists in-frame sequences with V and J called but not all clones. Of the missing ones, under half trace to an unresolved V gene in checked studies; the others have no known cause. V and J calls and clone size are given by that table; D and trimming were obtained from the DNA. The sample contains about 380,000 clones, 83% of them found a single time. Of the sample, roughly 7.4% is held by the ten largest clones.

The treatment or condition label, as the study defines it: some 19 received Ad26.COV2.S at low or high dose, single or two shots; about 5 received placebo; per-sample allocation not given. For vaccine and placebo recipients, the sequenced repertoires came from samples collected on day 63 after the first injection. Cohort 1b enrolled about two dozen adults aged 18-55 years at a single site in Boston, USA, between 29 July and 7 August 2020. Ad26.COV2.S was a replication-incompetent adenovirus type 26 vector that expressed a prefusion-stabilized SARS-CoV-2 spike protein derived from the original Wuhan strain. Between the V and J ends, shortened by 5 bases and 0 bases respectively, the junction contains 14 bases. Reading from cysteine to phenylalanine, the CDR3 counts 16 amino acids. Only the CDR3 DNA stays, 48 bases, in frame from base 1. CDR1 and CDR2 are drawn from the germline V gene (reference sequence): SEHNR, FQNEAQ.

The specimen comprised peripheral blood, sampled in a trial of Ad26.COV2.S vaccine versus placebo. The chain is made from TRBV7-9 and TRBJ1-3; there is no confident call for the D gene. This TCR came from a person aged 18 to 65 who received the Ad26.COV2.S COVID-19 vaccine or a placebo. The CDR3 has the sequence CASSTPQEVSGNTIYF. The sequenced DNA: TGTGCCAGCAGCACCCCCCAGGAGGTCTCTGGAAACACCATATATTTT.